This entry lists 24 T cell receptor beta chains sequenced from one sample in a study of T cell repertoires in cytomegalovirus infection. TCRdb re-derived calls from the reads in MiXCR, one entry per CDR3 protein. Of approximately 320,000 distinct CDR3 sequences in the sample, 9% to 9.5% are singletons; the top ten hold around 4.5%. Sequencing was done on a sample of PBMCs. All receptors come from a human donor in good health (CMV status not recorded). Some clones in this sample may be carry-over from other donors' samples.

This chain connects TRBV7-6 to TRBJ2-4; D is undetermined. Trimming removed 5 bases from V and 8 bases from J, with 10 bases in between. This CDR3 region has 12 residues. Germline loops: CDR1 SGHVS, CDR2 FNYEAQ. CDR3 coding DNA: TGTGCCAGCAGCCCCACCGGAGACATTCAGTACTTC. This gives the protein CASSPTGDIQYF.

In its sample, this clonotype was seen many times. The V and J genes are TRBV12-3 or TRBV12-4 and TRBJ1-1, with D possibly TRBD1 on 6 matching bases. V gave up 5 bases and J gave up 1 base, with 11 bases separating them. The CDR3 runs to 14 residues. The CDR3 reads CASSSRDTNTEAFF. The CDR3 nucleotides are TGTGCCAGCAGTAGCCGGGACACGAACACTGAAGCTTTCTTT.

This clonotype was picked up a small number of times. V gene TRBV14 combines with J gene TRBJ2-1; D is perhaps TRBD2 (5 bases). V was cut by 1 base and J by 0 bases, with 7 bases left in between. Germline CDR1 SGHDN, CDR2 FVKESK. This CDR3 is 15 amino acids long. Here the CDR3 reads CASSQGAASYNEQFF. The DNA of the CDR3 is TGTGCCAGCAGCCAAGGAGCGGCCTCCTACAATGAGCAGTTCTTC.

CDR3 protein: CASQAGAGGEQYF. The CDR3 DNA reads TGTGCCAGCCAAGCGGGGGCAGGGGGCGAGCAGTACTTC. This chain uses TRBV7-2 with TRBJ2-7; perhaps TRBD2 as D (8 bases). The V and J ends lost 8 bases and 6 bases respectively, with 17 bases between them. The CDR3 has 13 amino acids. Germline V gene sequence: CDR1 SGHTA, CDR2 FQGNSA.

There are many counts of this clonotype. This sequence joins TRBV20-1 and TRBJ2-7; D remains unclear. Germline values: CDR1 DFQATT, CDR2 SNEGSKA (reference sequence). There are 13 residues in the CDR3. V lost 2 bases, J lost 3 bases, and 11 bases lay in between. CDR3 nucleotide sequence: TGCAGTGCTAGACGTGGGCCAATCTACGAGCAGTACTTC. Residues: CSARRGPIYEQYF.

In its sample, this clonotype was seen many times. The chain is built from TRBV7-2 and TRBJ1-1, with D unclear. The CDR3 sequence is 15 residues long. Trimming shortened V by 5 bases and J by 7 bases, and 20 bases separated the two germline ends. Germline V gene data show CDR1 as SGHTA and CDR2 as FQGNSA. CDR3 nucleotide sequence: TGTGCCAGCAGCACGATGGGAACGCCCGCCGGTGAAGCTTTCTTT. This codes for CASSTMGTPAGEAFF. Complete variable domain (other parts from reference TRBV7-2 and TRBJ1-1): GAGVSQSPSNKVTEKGKDVELRCDPISGHTALYWYRQSLGQGLEFLIYFQGNSAPDKSGLPSDRFSAERTGGSVSTLTIQRTQQEDSAVYLCASSTMGTPAGEAFFGQGTRLTVV.

This clonotype was detected many times. This rearrangement joins TRBV4-3 to TRBJ1-5, with TRBD1 as a possible D gene (5 bases). Trimming pared 3 bases from V and 11 bases from J, leaving 17 bases between. This CDR3 region has 14 residues. Germline V gene data show CDR1 as LGHNA and CDR2 as YSLEER. CDR3 bases: TGCGCCAGCAGCCAGGCCCCGGGACTTCGAACCCAGCATTTT. As protein: CASSQAPGLRTQHF.

This clonotype was seen ten or more times. The chain combines TRBV11-1 with TRBJ1-1, with 7 positions matching TRBD1. CDR1 and CDR2 from the germline V gene are SGHAT and FQDESV (reference sequence). The CDR3 contains 15 residues. J gave up 1 base and V 5 bases, and 7 bases lay outside the gene matches. CDR3 residues: CASSQGDRANTEAFF. CDR3 in DNA: TGTGCCAGCAGCCAAGGGGACAGAGCGAACACTGAAGCTTTCTTT.

This clonotype was detected many times. V usage is TRBV7-2 and J usage is TRBJ1-1, with 7 nucleotides matching TRBD1. Germline CDR1 is SGHTA and CDR2 is FQGNSA. The CDR3 loop spans 15 amino acids. V lost 1 base, J lost 1 base, and 3 bases stayed unmatched. DNA for the CDR3: TGTGCCAGCAGCTTAGTAGGACAGGCGAACACTGAAGCTTTCTTT. It specifies CASSLVGQANTEAFF.

The chain uses TRBV12-3 or TRBV12-4 and TRBJ1-1, with D unclear. Trimming pared 3 bases from V and 5 bases from J, leaving 10 bases between. This CDR3 is 13 amino acids long. CDR3 protein: CASSFFSGTEAFF. The CDR3 DNA is TGTGCCAGCAGTTTCTTTTCGGGGACTGAAGCTTTCTTT.

The V and J genes are TRBV7-8 and TRBJ1-1, with 7 positions matching TRBD1. The CDR3 runs 14 residues. The J segment lost 1 base and the V segment lost 4 bases, leaving 3 bases of the junction unmatched. The germline V gene has CDR1 SGHVS and CDR2 FQNEAQ. The chain's CDR3 is CASSSGQPNTEAFF. The DNA for the CDR3 is TGTGCCAGCAGCTCGGGACAGCCGAACACTGAAGCTTTCTTT.

This clonotype was detected ten times or more. This chain connects TRBV12-3 or TRBV12-4 to TRBJ1-4; tentative D call: TRBD1 (5 bases). The CDR3 contains 14 residues. V was clipped by 6 bases and J by 0 bases, with 8 bases between them. The CDR3 loop reads CASRGTATNEKLFF. Written as DNA, the CDR3 is TGTGCCAGCAGGGGGACCGCAACTAATGAAAAACTGTTTTTT.

There are a few counts of this clonotype. The chain recombines TRBV27 with TRBJ1-4, with D hard to call. V lost 2 bases and J lost 7, with 11 bases in between. The CDR3 is made up of 14 amino acids. Germline V gene sequence: CDR1 MNHEY, CDR2 SMNVEV (reference sequence). The DNA for the CDR3 is TGTGCCAGCAGTTTAGCCGGGCTGGGTGAAAAACTGTTTTTT. It yields the protein CASSLAGLGEKLFF.

This clonotype turned up a few times. This chain links TRBV6-1 with TRBJ2-7; D possibly corresponds to TRBD2 (5 bases). The germline CDR1 and CDR2 sequences are MNHNS and SASEGT. The CDR3 has 11 amino acids. V was shortened by 7 bases and J by 8 bases, with 12 bases between the two germline ends. The CDR3 spells CASTDRGKQYF. The CDR3 nucleotides read TGTGCCAGCACGGACCGAGGGAAGCAGTACTTC.

Many counts were recorded for this clonotype. The V gene is TRBV7-2, the J gene TRBJ2-7, with 10 positions matching TRBD2. Germline trimming cut 0 bases from V and 4 bases from J; bases unmatched to any gene: 0. Per germline, CDR1 SGHTA and CDR2 FQGNSA. This CDR3 is 14 amino acids long. The CDR3 DNA reads TGTGCCAGCAGCTTAGCGACTAGCGGGTACGAGCAGTACTTC. It specifies CASSLATSGYEQYF.

V usage is TRBV5-4 and J usage is TRBJ2-2; maybe TRBD2 (5 bases). The V gene lost 0 bases and the J gene lost 4 bases, with 13 bases spanning the gap. This CDR3 is 16 amino acids long. Germline loops: CDR1 SGHNT, CDR2 YYREEE (reference sequence). The CDR3 DNA reads TGTGCCAGCAGCTTGGGGTCCGGGATCCTCACCGGGGAGCTGTTTTTT. It encodes CASSLGSGILTGELFF.

The chain combines TRBV12-3 or TRBV12-4 with TRBJ2-3; D ambiguous. The CDR3 contains 15 residues. V lost 5 bases to trimming and J lost 7 bases, with 19 bases between them. DNA of the CDR3: TGTGCCAGCAGTGAGGCCCTTGTTGTCCCCAATACGCAGTATTTT. As protein: CASSEALVVPNTQYF.

This sequence joins TRBV5-4 and TRBJ1-2; TRBD1 is a possible D gene (5 bases). Germline CDR1 is SGHNT and CDR2 is YYREEE (reference sequence). V lost 3 bases, J lost 7 bases, and 13 bases lay in between. The CDR3 has 13 residues. CDR3 loop: CASSSTAGTGYTF. The DNA for the CDR3 is TGTGCCAGCAGCTCGACGGCAGGGACTGGCTACACCTTC. The variable domain in full, with the rest retrieved from reference TRBV5-4 and TRBJ1-2, is ETGVTQSPTHLIKTRGQQVTLRCSSQSGHNTVSWYQQALGQGPQFIFQYYREEENGRGNFPPRFSGLQFPNYSSELNVNALELDDSALYLCASSSTAGTGYTFGSGTRLTVV.

The gene calls are TRBV7-2 and TRBJ1-4; 7 nucleotides agree with TRBD1. Per the germline V gene, CDR1 is SGHTA and CDR2 is FQGNSA. The CDR3 runs to 14 residues. J was trimmed by 10 bases and V by 2 bases; bases with no gene match: 7. The CDR3 region has the DNA TGTGCCAGCAGCTTAAGACAGGGAGCCCCAAAACTGTTTTTT. Protein product: CASSLRQGAPKLFF.

This clonotype appeared many times. The rearrangement uses TRBV27 and TRBJ2-6; 9 bases line up with TRBD1. The CDR3 length is 19 residues. Losses at the gene ends were 0 bases for V and 3 bases for J; bases not matched to a gene: 9. Per germline, CDR1 MNHEY and CDR2 SMNVEV (reference sequence). CDR3 sequence: CASSLSPGTGSRGANVLTF. CDR3 nucleotides: TGTGCCAGCAGTTTATCGCCCGGGACAGGGTCTCGTGGGGCCAACGTCCTGACTTTC.

This chain connects TRBV6-2 or TRBV6-3 to TRBJ2-2, with 8 bases that match TRBD1. CDR1 is MNHEY and CDR2 is SVGEGT in the germline V gene. The CDR3 is made up of 18 amino acids. After removal of 0 bases from V and 1 base from J, the junction contained 7 bases not matched to a gene. CDR3 bases: TGTGCCAGCAGTTACTCGCCAGGGGGCTCATGGAACACCGGGGAGCTGTTTTTT. Its protein is CASSYSPGGSWNTGELFF.

The V call is TRBV9, the J call TRBJ2-5, with D perhaps matching TRBD1 (6 bases). Trimming removed 0 bases at V and 5 bases at J, with 17 bases between. The germline V gene encodes CDR1 SGDLS and CDR2 YYNGEE. The CDR3 runs 16 residues. DNA for the CDR3: TGTGCCAGCAGCGTAGCGGGCGGCAGGGGCTTGGAGACCCAGTACTTC. Encoded protein: CASSVAGGRGLETQYF.

In its sample, this clonotype was seen many times. V gene TRBV7-2 combines with J gene TRBJ2-3, with D unclear. The CDR3 is made up of 17 amino acids. V lost 1 base to trimming and J lost 0 bases, with 14 bases between them. Germline V gene sequence: CDR1 SGHTA, CDR2 FQGNSA. The CDR3 coding sequence is TGTGCCAGCAGCTTAGTCTGGGCGGTTACTAGCACAGATACGCAGTATTTT. Translating it yields CASSLVWAVTSTDTQYF.

With respect to this clonotype: The CDR3 does not close with the conserved phenylalanine or tryptophan, likely indicating a read error. The chain has TRBV20-1 and TRBJ2-3; 10 positions agree with TRBD2. Germline CDR1 and CDR2: DFQATT and SNEGSKA (reference sequence). After removal of 3 bases from V and 5 bases from J, the junction contained 11 bases not matched to a gene. The CDR3 length is 16 residues. The CDR3, as DNA: TGCAGTGCTAGCCACACGTTGGGACTAGCGATAGATACGCAGTATTCT. Translation gives CSASHTLGLAIDTQYS.